This record concerns one T cell receptor beta chain sequence. Genomic DNA from each subset was divided evenly over several immunoSEQ plates. In the authors' methods: Quality scores were absent from the junction-only immunoSEQ sequences, so filtering differed. The data were produced by immunoSEQ multiplex PCR, yet TCRdb's version contains in-frame clones alone and is incomplete. The D gene and trimming were derived from the DNA, and the V and J assignments and clone size from that table. The sample contains about 2 million clones, about 95% of which appear only once. The CDR3 is made up of 16 amino acids. CDR1 is SGHAT and CDR2 is FQNNGV in the germline V gene. With 5 bases removed from V and 6 bases from J, the gap between germline ends came to 23 bases. This record belongs to a study of shared clonotypes between healthy human individuals. About the study: The donors, two women and a few men, were aged 18 to 49.

CD45RO-negative, CCR7-selected cells formed the naive CD8 fraction, which excluded terminally differentiated effector memory CD45RA+ cells. The sequenced sample was naive CD8+ T cells sorted from blood. V is TRBV11-2 and J is TRBJ2-7; D may be TRBD2 (5 bases). The TCR comes from a man between 18 and 35 years old in good health. The CDR3 sequence: CASSPPSAGPRGEQYF. The CDR3 DNA reads as TGTGCCAGCAGCCCTCCCTCAGCCGGGCCACGGGGCGAGCAGTACTTC.